These T cell receptor beta chains were read from a single sample in a study of T cells in Graves' hyperthyroidism and ophthalmopathy. TCRdb re-derived calls from the multiplex PCR reads in MiXCR, one entry per CDR3 protein. Here the sample spans about 700,000 distinct CDR3 sequences, 12% to 15% being singletons. Sample: blood. The receptor source for this set is a woman aged 18-29 years with Graves' hyperthyroidism. Each CDR3 is given with its conserved first and last residue. D genes are given only for firm matches. Only part of the rows carry a size: once, few, many, or a class if the clone is expanded.

v_gene: TRBV4-1; len: 17; d_gene: TRBD2; j_gene: TRBJ2-7; abundance: -; CDR3nt: TGCGCCAGCAGCCAAGTAGGTAGTAGGCGGGAGGGGAACGAGCAGTACTTC; CDR3aa: CASSQVGSRREGNEQYF
v_gene: TRBV7-8; len: 15; d_gene: -; j_gene: TRBJ2-1; abundance: many; CDR3nt: TGTGCCAGCAGCTTCCCCTCGGCTACGTTTAATGAGCAGTTCTTC; CDR3aa: CASSFPSATFNEQFF
v_gene: TRBV29-1; len: 13; d_gene: TRBD2; j_gene: TRBJ2-5; abundance: few; CDR3nt: TGCAGCGTTTGGACCAGCGGGGGGGAGACCCAGTACTTC; CDR3aa: CSVWTSGGETQYF
v_gene: TRBV10-3; len: 15; d_gene: -; j_gene: TRBJ1-2; abundance: few; CDR3nt: TGTGCCATCAGTGATTGGGGCACCTCCGTGGGAGGCTACACCTTC; CDR3aa: CAISDWGTSVGGYTF
v_gene: TRBV30; len: 14; d_gene: -; j_gene: TRBJ2-5; abundance: many; CDR3nt: TGTGCCTGGACCCCGGGACTGGCACAAGAGACCCAGTACTTC; CDR3aa: CAWTPGLAQETQYF
v_gene: TRBV20-1; len: 15; d_gene: -; j_gene: TRBJ2-2; abundance: many; CDR3nt: TGCAGTGCTAGACGGCTAGCGATAGAGTCCGGGGAGCTGTTTTTT; CDR3aa: CSARRLAIESGELFF
v_gene: TRBV5-8; len: 14; d_gene: -; j_gene: TRBJ1-1; abundance: -; CDR3nt: TGTGCCAGCAGCTTGGAAGGTATGAACACTGAAGCTTTCTTT; CDR3aa: CASSLEGMNTEAFF
v_gene: TRBV4-1; len: 17; d_gene: -; j_gene: TRBJ1-1; abundance: few; CDR3nt: TGCGCCAGCAGCCACTCCCTCTCTACAAGCGGGAACACTGAAGCTTTCTTT; CDR3aa: CASSHSLSTSGNTEAFF
v_gene: TRBV7-2; len: 15; d_gene: -; j_gene: TRBJ2-3; abundance: many; CDR3nt: TGTGCCAGCAGCTTAGAAGCGATCAGCACAGATACGCAGTATTTT; CDR3aa: CASSLEAISTDTQYF
v_gene: TRBV20-1; len: 12; d_gene: -; j_gene: TRBJ1-5; abundance: many; CDR3nt: TGCAGTGCTAGAATGGGTGGTCAGCCCCAGCATTTT; CDR3aa: CSARMGGQPQHF
v_gene: TRBV3-1; len: 15; d_gene: TRBD1; j_gene: TRBJ1-2; abundance: few; CDR3nt: TGTGCCAGCAGCCAGAGTGGACAGGGGACGGGCGGCTACACCTTC; CDR3aa: CASSQSGQGTGGYTF
v_gene: TRBV20-1; len: 15; d_gene: -; j_gene: TRBJ2-2; abundance: many; CDR3nt: TGCAGTGCTAGAGATTGGCAGGGGTTCACCGGGGAGCTGTTTTTT; CDR3aa: CSARDWQGFTGELFF
v_gene: TRBV12-3/TRBV12-4; len: 14; d_gene: TRBD1; j_gene: TRBJ1-1; abundance: few; CDR3nt: TGTGCCAGCAGCCGAGGGACAGCGAACACTGAAGCTTTCTTT; CDR3aa: CASSRGTANTEAFF
v_gene: TRBV29-1; len: 12; d_gene: -; j_gene: TRBJ2-1; abundance: few; CDR3nt: TGCAGCGACGTAGGATGGGGCAATGAGCAGTTCTTC; CDR3aa: CSDVGWGNEQFF
v_gene: TRBV10-3; len: 17; d_gene: TRBD1; j_gene: TRBJ1-1; abundance: few; CDR3nt: TGTGCCATCAGTGAGTCGAAGCTGGGACAGCTGTTCGCTGAAGCTTTCTTT; CDR3aa: CAISESKLGQLFAEAFF
v_gene: TRBV13; len: 14; d_gene: -; j_gene: TRBJ2-7; abundance: few; CDR3nt: TGTGCCAGCAGCCGCCGACAGGGAGGTTACGAGCAGTACTTC; CDR3aa: CASSRRQGGYEQYF
v_gene: TRBV30; len: 12; d_gene: -; j_gene: TRBJ2-1; abundance: many; CDR3nt: TGTGCCTGGAGTCTCTCTAAGAATGAGCAGTTCTTC; CDR3aa: CAWSLSKNEQFF
v_gene: TRBV7-2; len: 15; d_gene: -; j_gene: TRBJ1-1; abundance: -; CDR3nt: TGTGCCAGCAGCGCCCACTGGGGGGACGGAACTGAAGCTTTCTTT; CDR3aa: CASSAHWGDGTEAFF
v_gene: TRBV12-3/TRBV12-4; len: 15; d_gene: -; j_gene: TRBJ2-1; abundance: -; CDR3nt: TGTGCCAGCAGTTTACGTCGGGAGCGGCGCAATGAGCAGTTCTTC; CDR3aa: CASSLRRERRNEQFF
v_gene: TRBV6-1; len: 16; d_gene: TRBD2; j_gene: TRBJ2-1; abundance: many; CDR3nt: TGTGCCAGCAGTGAAGGGACCGGGACTAGCTCCTATGAGCAGTTCTTC; CDR3aa: CASSEGTGTSSYEQFF
v_gene: TRBV4-1; len: 18; d_gene: -; j_gene: TRBJ2-5; abundance: many; CDR3nt: TGCGCCAGCAGCCAAGATGTGGCTCAGGGGCCCCTTAGGGAGACCCAGTACTTC; CDR3aa: CASSQDVAQGPLRETQYF
v_gene: TRBV18; len: 14; d_gene: -; j_gene: TRBJ2-5; abundance: many; CDR3nt: TGTGCCAGCTCACCACCGTGGGACTGGGAGACCCAGTACTTC; CDR3aa: CASSPPWDWETQYF
v_gene: TRBV12-3/TRBV12-4; len: 14; d_gene: -; j_gene: TRBJ2-1; abundance: many; CDR3nt: TGTGCCAGCAGTTTACGTAAGACTGGGAATGAGCAGTTCTTC; CDR3aa: CASSLRKTGNEQFF
v_gene: TRBV2; len: 14; d_gene: TRBD1; j_gene: TRBJ2-7; abundance: few; CDR3nt: TGTGCCAGCAGATATTGGGACAGGGTCGACGAGCAGTACTTC; CDR3aa: CASRYWDRVDEQYF
v_gene: TRBV19; len: 18; d_gene: TRBD2; j_gene: TRBJ2-1; abundance: -; CDR3nt: TGTGCCAGTAGTGGGGTTCGGGGACTAGCGGAAATCTACAATGAGCAGTTCTTC; CDR3aa: CASSGVRGLAEIYNEQFF
v_gene: TRBV27; len: 17; d_gene: TRBD2; j_gene: TRBJ2-2; abundance: few; CDR3nt: TGTGCCAGCAGTTTTATAAGTGAACTAGCGGGAGCCGGGGAGCTGTTTTTT; CDR3aa: CASSFISELAGAGELFF
v_gene: TRBV7-9; len: 14; d_gene: -; j_gene: TRBJ2-7; abundance: few; CDR3nt: TGTGCCAGCAGCTTAGTTAGGACCTCCTACGAGCAGTACTTC; CDR3aa: CASSLVRTSYEQYF
v_gene: TRBV11-3; len: 15; d_gene: TRBD1; j_gene: TRBJ2-7; abundance: many; CDR3nt: TGTGCCAGCAGCTTAGTCTGGGACAGCTCCTACGAGCAGTACTTC; CDR3aa: CASSLVWDSSYEQYF
v_gene: TRBV27; len: 14; d_gene: TRBD1; j_gene: TRBJ2-1; abundance: many; CDR3nt: TGTGCCAGCAGACGAGGGGACAGCTACAATGAGCAGTTCTTC; CDR3aa: CASRRGDSYNEQFF
v_gene: TRBV28; len: 16; d_gene: -; j_gene: TRBJ2-7; abundance: many; CDR3nt: TGTGCCAGCAGTACACCCGGGGCCAATTTAGCCGACGAGCAGTACTTC; CDR3aa: CASSTPGANLADEQYF
v_gene: TRBV20-1; len: 12; d_gene: TRBD1; j_gene: TRBJ1-1; abundance: few; CDR3nt: TGCAGTGCTAGGACAGGGGCCACTGAAGCTTTCTTT; CDR3aa: CSARTGATEAFF
v_gene: TRBV24-1; len: 13; d_gene: -; j_gene: TRBJ2-7; abundance: few; CDR3nt: TGTGCCACCAGTACGGCGGACGGGTACGAGCAGTACTTC; CDR3aa: CATSTADGYEQYF
v_gene: TRBV6-1; len: 16; d_gene: -; j_gene: TRBJ1-2; abundance: many; CDR3nt: TGTGCCAGCAGTACCCATCGGGGGGCCCTGGGCTATGGCTACACCTTC; CDR3aa: CASSTHRGALGYGYTF
v_gene: TRBV20-1; len: 15; d_gene: TRBD2; j_gene: TRBJ2-3; abundance: many; CDR3nt: TGCAGTGCTGGGCCTAGGGGCGGGAGACGGCATACGCAGTATTTT; CDR3aa: CSAGPRGGRRHTQYF
v_gene: TRBV15; len: 17; d_gene: -; j_gene: TRBJ2-1; abundance: many; CDR3nt: TGTGCCACCAGCAGAGCAAGAGGGACGGCTTCCTACAATGAGCAGTTCTTC; CDR3aa: CATSRARGTASYNEQFF
v_gene: TRBV7-3; len: 18; d_gene: TRBD2; j_gene: TRBJ2-3; abundance: many; CDR3nt: TGTGCCAGCAGCTTAACGCCACTAGCGGGAGGCTCCACAGATACGCAGTATTTT; CDR3aa: CASSLTPLAGGSTDTQYF
v_gene: TRBV6-1; len: 13; d_gene: TRBD1; j_gene: TRBJ2-2; abundance: many; CDR3nt: TGTGCCAGCAGCAGACAGGGACCCGGGGAGCTGTTTTTT; CDR3aa: CASSRQGPGELFF
v_gene: TRBV11-1; len: 16; d_gene: TRBD2; j_gene: TRBJ2-1; abundance: many; CDR3nt: TGTGCCAGCAGCTTAGTCCCTTCTAGCGGACACAATGAGCAGTTCTTC; CDR3aa: CASSLVPSSGHNEQFF
v_gene: TRBV28; len: 13; d_gene: -; j_gene: TRBJ1-2; abundance: many; CDR3nt: TGTGCCAGCAGTTTTGGGCAGAACTATGGCTACACCTTC; CDR3aa: CASSFGQNYGYTF
v_gene: TRBV12-3/TRBV12-4; len: 13; d_gene: TRBD1; j_gene: TRBJ2-7; abundance: -; CDR3nt: TGTGCCAGCGGGACAGGGATTGTCTACGAGCAGTACTTC; CDR3aa: CASGTGIVYEQYF
v_gene: TRBV2; len: 12; d_gene: -; j_gene: TRBJ2-2; abundance: many; CDR3nt: TGTGCCAGCAGGCTAGTGTCCGGGGAGCTGTTTTTT; CDR3aa: CASRLVSGELFF
v_gene: TRBV20-1; len: 14; d_gene: -; j_gene: TRBJ2-7; abundance: -; CDR3nt: TGCAGTGCTAGAACGCCGAGGAGAGCCTACGAGCAGTACTTC; CDR3aa: CSARTPRRAYEQYF